A single sample gave rise to the 19 T cell receptor beta chains below, sequenced in a study of vaccination and CD4 T cells after COVID-19. The Oncomine TCR Beta short-read assay was applied to DNA of cultured CD4+ T cells. TCRdb ran MiXCR on the PCR reads and lists one entry per CDR3 protein. The sample includes more than 15,000 distinct CDR3 sequences, roughly 46% seen only once; the top ten take 3.5% to 4%. Specified treatment: approximately nine-day PBMC culture with coronavirus spike peptide pools or control peptides (ViraFEST assay). No antigen is known for these receptors. The sample taken for sequencing was CD4+ T cells from blood, cultured in vitro. The receptors come from a human donor who had recovered from COVID-19.

This clonotype showed up just a few times. The chain carries TRBV28 and TRBJ1-2; TRBD1 matches 8 bases. The CDR3 is 13 residues long. The germline V gene encodes CDR1 MDHEN and CDR2 SYDVKM. Unmatched junction bases numbered 10, after V lost 9 bases and J lost 7 bases. The CDR3 here is CASLGRGLGGYTF. The CDR3 nucleotides are TGTGCCAGTTTGGGCAGGGGGCTGGGTGGCTACACCTTC.

This clonotype showed up just a few times. This chain connects TRBV2 to TRBJ1-5; possible D gene TRBD1, 6 bases. Germline lookup yields CDR1 SNHLY and CDR2 FYNNEI. This CDR3 spans 15 amino acids. The V and J ends lost 6 bases and 0 bases respectively, with 12 bases between them. In nucleotides, the CDR3 is TGTGCCAGCAGAGCAGGACAGAATAGCAATCAGCCCCAGCATTTT. Residues: CASRAGQNSNQPQHF.

The genes are TRBV7-9 and TRBJ2-7; D is possibly TRBD2 (5 bases). With 3 bases removed from V and 3 bases from J, the gap between germline ends came to 12 bases. CDR3 length equals 14 residues. CDR1 and CDR2 from the germline V gene are SEHNR and FQNEAQ (reference sequence). The DNA of the CDR3 is TGTGCCAGCAGCTTTGCCAGCGGCAACTACGAGCAGTACTTC. Translated: CASSFASGNYEQYF. The whole variable domain, remainder taken from reference TRBV7-9 and TRBJ2-7, is DTGVSQNPRHKITKRGQNVTFRCDPISEHNRLYWYRQTLGQGPEFLTYFQNEAQLEKSRLLSDRFSAERPKGSFSTLEIQRTEQGDSAMYLCASSFASGNYEQYFGPGTRLTVT.

This clonotype occurred a few times. The CDR3 spells CASKTGQQTQYF. CDR3 sequence (DNA): TGTGCCAGCAAAACCGGACAGCAGACCCAGTACTTC. The chain employs TRBV28 and TRBJ2-5; a possible D gene is TRBD1 (6 bases). CDR3 length equals 12 residues. V lost 7 bases, J lost 6 bases, and 12 bases lay in between. Germline CDR1 MDHEN, CDR2 SYDVKM.

This rearrangement joins TRBV20-1 to TRBJ2-5; unclear D gene. This CDR3 spans 12 amino acids. The germline V gene encodes CDR1 DFQATT and CDR2 SNEGSKA (reference sequence). Trimming pared 1 base from V and 9 bases from J, leaving 12 bases between. The CDR3, as DNA: TGCAGTGCTAGAGTGGGCAGCCTATCCCAGTACTTC. The encoded protein is CSARVGSLSQYF.

This clonotype was counted a single time. This rearrangement joins TRBV20-1 to TRBJ2-7; D is possibly TRBD1 (5 bases). The CDR3 runs 11 residues. CDR1 is DFQATT, CDR2 SNEGSKA, per germline (reference sequence). Trimming shortened V by 6 bases and J by 6 bases, and 12 bases separated the two germline ends. In DNA form, the CDR3 reads TGCAGTGCCTCACAGGCCACCGAGCAGTACTTC. Its translation is CSASQATEQYF.

There are a few counts of this clonotype. The V gene is TRBV5-8, the J gene TRBJ1-2; TRBD1 matches at 7 bases. This CDR3 has 13 amino acids. The germline CDR1 and CDR2 sequences are SGHTS and YDEGEE. J was trimmed by 7 bases and V by 4 bases; bases with no gene match: 7. The CDR3 protein is CASSDRDSSGYTF. In DNA form, the CDR3 reads TGTGCCAGCAGCGACCGGGACAGTAGTGGCTACACCTTC.

The CDR3 nucleotides read TGTGCCAGCAGCTTGGCCGGACTGAGCTCCTACGAGCAGTACTTC. Translation gives CASSLAGLSSYEQYF. V and J are TRBV5-5 and TRBJ2-7, with D maybe TRBD2 (5 bases). The V end was cut by 0 bases, the J end by 0 bases, with 10 bases between. Germline V lookup: CDR1 SGHKS, CDR2 YYEKEE (reference sequence). The CDR3 is 15 amino acids.

The chain carries TRBV10-3 and TRBJ2-2; 7 bases are a match to TRBD2. V gave up 9 bases and J gave up 3 bases; unmatched junction bases: 7. This CDR3 has 14 residues. Germline CDR1 ENHRY, CDR2 SYGVKD. The CDR3 reads CAIRSGVDTGELFF. The DNA of the CDR3 is TGTGCCATAAGGAGCGGGGTGGACACCGGGGAGCTGTTTTTT.

The chain is built from TRBV7-8 and TRBJ1-4; D is ambiguous. With 0 bases removed from V and 2 bases from J, the gap between germline ends came to 7 bases. Germline values: CDR1 SGHVS, CDR2 FQNEAQ. This CDR3 comprises 15 residues. CDR3 coding DNA: TGTGCCAGCAGCTTAGCAAGGGAGACTAATGAAAAACTGTTTTTT. It encodes CASSLARETNEKLFF.

V usage is TRBV7-9 and J usage is TRBJ1-2; a weak D match, TRBD1 (5 bases). The CDR3 extends over 14 amino acids. Germline CDR1 reads SEHNR; CDR2 reads FQNEAQ (reference sequence). V lost 4 bases and J 3 bases, leaving 12 bases between the germline ends. For the CDR3, the DNA is TGTGCCAGCAGCTATCAACGGGACGACTATGGCTACACCTTC. This translates into CASSYQRDDYGYTF. The variable domain in full, completed from reference TRBV7-9 and TRBJ1-2, reads DTGVSQNPRHKITKRGQNVTFRCDPISEHNRLYWYRQTLGQGPEFLTYFQNEAQLEKSRLLSDRFSAERPKGSFSTLEIQRTEQGDSAMYLCASSYQRDDYGYTFGSGTRLTVV.

V usage is TRBV6-1 and J usage is TRBJ2-7; D gene unclear. This CDR3 contains 13 residues. Trimming took 2 bases from V and 6 from J, leaving 11 bases between them. CDR1 MNHNS and CDR2 SASEGT come from the germline V gene. The CDR3 region has the DNA TGTGCCAGCAGTGAACCCCCGACGGGCGAGCAGTACTTC. Its translation is CASSEPPTGEQYF.

This rearrangement joins TRBV7-9 to TRBJ1-1; 7 nucleotides agree with TRBD1. The CDR3 runs to 15 residues. The trim removed 2 bases at V and 5 bases at J, leaving 8 bases unmatched. CDR1 SEHNR and CDR2 FQNEAQ come from the germline V gene (reference sequence). The CDR3 sequence is CASSLPPRGGTEAFF. The CDR3 coding sequence is TGTGCCAGCAGCTTACCGCCCAGGGGGGGGACTGAAGCTTTCTTT.

The V gene is TRBV6-5, the J gene TRBJ1-2; tentatively, D is TRBD1 (6 bases). Germline V gene data show CDR1 as MNHEY and CDR2 as SVGAGI. V was clipped by 2 bases and J by 3 bases, with 10 bases between them. There are 14 residues in the CDR3. As DNA, the CDR3 is TGTGCCAGCAGTTACGAGGGGGTCGACTATGGCTACACCTTC. This encodes CASSYEGVDYGYTF.

This clonotype was picked up a small number of times. The rearrangement uses TRBV27 and TRBJ2-3, with TRBD1 identical over 9 bases. J lost 3 bases, V lost 6 bases, and 13 bases had no gene match. Germline V gene data show CDR1 as MNHEY and CDR2 as SMNVEV (reference sequence). The CDR3 loop spans 17 amino acids. CDR3 DNA sequence: TGTGCCAGCAGCCGAATCACAGGGGGCGCTCGGACAGATACGCAGTATTTT. Its translation is CASSRITGGARTDTQYF.

The chain carries TRBV20-1 and TRBJ2-7, with TRBD2 matching 10 bases. The CDR3 has 14 residues. Per germline, CDR1 DFQATT and CDR2 SNEGSKA (reference sequence). The junction had 4 bases not matched to a gene; V was cut back by 0 bases and J by 5 bases. CDR3: CSAREASGSHEQYF. The CDR3, as DNA: TGCAGTGCTAGAGAGGCTAGCGGGAGCCACGAGCAGTACTTC.

This clonotype was counted only a few times. V gene TRBV27 combines with J gene TRBJ2-6; weak D call: TRBD1 (5 bases). CDR3 size: 17 residues. V lost 3 bases and J 0 bases, leaving 12 bases between the germline ends. The V gene's germline CDR1 is MNHEY and CDR2 SMNVEV (reference sequence). The CDR3 here is CASSLGLTGSGANVLTF. The CDR3, as DNA: TGTGCCAGCAGTTTGGGGCTCACCGGCTCTGGGGCCAACGTCCTGACTTTC. The full variable domain, with the rest looked up from reference TRBV27 and TRBJ2-6, is EAQVTQNPRYLITVTGKKLTVTCSQNMNHEYMSWYRQDPGLGLRQIYYSMNVEVTDKGDVPEGYKVSRKEKRNFPLILESPSPNQTSLYFCASSLGLTGSGANVLTFGAGSRLTVL.

V usage is TRBV30 and J usage is TRBJ1-2; the D is unclear. There are 13 residues in the CDR3. Per the germline V gene, CDR1 is GTSNPN and CDR2 is SVGIG (reference sequence). V dropped 0 bases and J dropped 7 bases, with 12 bases sitting between them. The CDR3 spells CAWSVLFNGGYTF. CDR3 sequence (DNA): TGTGCCTGGAGTGTTCTATTTAATGGTGGCTACACCTTC.

This clonotype was seen once. CDR3 bases: TGTGCCAGCAGCTTACCCCTAGCCTCCACCGGGGAGCTGTTTTTT. Its translation: CASSLPLASTGELFF. The V and J genes are TRBV7-3 and TRBJ2-2, with a weak D call TRBD2 (5 bases). This CDR3 region has 15 residues. Trimming took off 2 bases at V and 4 bases at J, with 11 bases between the two ends. The germline CDR1 and CDR2 sequences are SGHTA and FQGTGA.